The entry below gives a single T cell receptor beta chain sequence along with its context. Antigen specificity is unknown. The donors (healthy individuals) were bone marrow donors. Nominally healthy donors provided the samples, though records likely missed some immune exposures. In germline, CDR1 is KGHSH, CDR2 LQKENI. The CDR3 is made up of 14 amino acids. V was pared by 3 bases and J by 3 bases, with 9 bases between. This record comes from a study of cytomegalovirus exposure and HLA in healthy donors. Across the study: Some 91 million unique TCRs from HLA-typed donors were held in an early release of data.

Primers included in the PCR were 60 Vbeta and 13 Jbeta primers. Only in-frame clones appear in the TCRdb table, and some are missing; sequencing was by immunoSEQ multiplex PCR. The data contain 150,000 to 250,000 clones, roughly 85% of them singletons. Study findings and constraints: Later on, a genetic analysis was performed. It linked a missense variant in DCLRE1C with V- and J-gene trimming of TCR beta.

The specimen sequenced was PBMCs. The chain links TRBV18 to TRBJ1-3; TRBD1 is a possible D gene (6 bases). This clonotype was obtained from a woman in her twenties or thirties in good health and CMV-seropositive. CDR3 sequence: CASSPQGNGNTIYF. The DNA for the CDR3 is TGTGCCAGCTCACCCCAGGGGAATGGAAACACCATATATTTT.